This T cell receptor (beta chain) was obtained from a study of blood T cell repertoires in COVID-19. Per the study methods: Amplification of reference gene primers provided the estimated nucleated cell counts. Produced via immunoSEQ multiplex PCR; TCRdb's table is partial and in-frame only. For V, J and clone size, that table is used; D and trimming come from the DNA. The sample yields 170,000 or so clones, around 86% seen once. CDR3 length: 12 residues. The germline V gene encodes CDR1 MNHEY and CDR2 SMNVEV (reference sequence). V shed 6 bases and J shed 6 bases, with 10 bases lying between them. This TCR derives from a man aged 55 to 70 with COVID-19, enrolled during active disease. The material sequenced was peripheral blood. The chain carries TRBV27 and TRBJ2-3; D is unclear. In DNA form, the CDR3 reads TGTGCCAGCAGGGCGAGGTGGGATACGCAGTATTTT. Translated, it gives CASRARWDTQYF.